This T cell receptor (beta chain) derives from a study of shared clonotypes between healthy human individuals. The sample holds one count of this clone. V was pared by 1 base and J by 2 bases, with 11 bases between. Germline V lookup: CDR1 SGHAT, CDR2 FQNNGV. The CDR3 consists of 15 residues. Only in-frame clones appear in the TCRdb table, and some are missing; sequencing was by immunoSEQ multiplex PCR. The data show around 2.5 million clones, approximately 93% seen once. Sequenced sample: naive CD4+ T cells from PBMCs. The subset is: CD45RA+ positively selected. The clonotype comes from a man aged 18 to 30 in good health. Some clones in this sample may be carry-over from other donors' samples. The V and J genes are TRBV11-2 and TRBJ1-2, with D hard to call. The CDR3 region is CASSLARRLNYGYTF. The CDR3 DNA reads TGTGCCAGCAGCTTAGCGAGGAGATTAAACTATGGCTACACCTTC.